Listed below are T cell receptor beta chains from one sample, sequenced in a study of early T cells in non-severe SARS-CoV-2 infection. One entry per CDR3 protein, called by TCRdb with MiXCR from the 5' RACE reads. The table lists approximately 90,000 distinct CDR3 sequences, around a sixth of them singletons, with about 4.7% in the top ten. Sequencing used whole blood, obtained at baseline. The origin of the receptors is an adult who was a healthcare worker with PCR-confirmed SARS-CoV-2 infection or an uninfected control (not recorded which). The CDR3 runs from the conserved cysteine through the conserved F or W. The D gene is left open where the match is weak. Rows may omit the clone size; those that give it use once, few, many or a size class.

CDR3 DNA	CDR3 protein	V gene	J gene	clone size	CDR3 length	D gene
TGTGCCAGCAGTTCCGGGAGATGGGACGGGAATGAGCAGTTCTTC	CASSSGRWDGNEQFF	TRBV12-3/TRBV12-4	TRBJ2-1	few	15	NA
TGTGCCAGCTCACCCAGCCCGACAGGACCTACCGAGCAGTACTTC	CASSPSPTGPTEQYF	TRBV18	TRBJ2-7	NA	15	NA
TGTGCCAGCAGCTTAGTTGGGGTGCGTAACTACGAGCAGTACTTC	CASSLVGVRNYEQYF	TRBV11-2	TRBJ2-7	few	15	NA
TGTGCCAGCAGTTACTCGGGGCCGGGACAGGGGGCTGATACGCAGTATTTT	CASSYSGPGQGADTQYF	TRBV6-5	TRBJ2-3	NA	17	TRBD1
TGTGCCAGCAGCGCAGGTCGGCTTAATGAAAAACTGTTTTTT	CASSAGRLNEKLFF	TRBV6-2/TRBV6-3	TRBJ1-4	NA	14	NA
TGTGCCAGCAGCTTAAGTAGGAACGAAAAACTGTTTTTT	CASSLSRNEKLFF	TRBV7-6	TRBJ1-4	many	13	NA
TGTGCCAGCAGTTTCTTACCCGGAGATGGCTACACCTTC	CASSFLPGDGYTF	TRBV12-3/TRBV12-4	TRBJ1-2	many	13	NA
TGTGCCAGCGACAGGGGGAACACCGGGGAGCTGTTTTTT	CASDRGNTGELFF	TRBV6-1	TRBJ2-2	NA	13	TRBD1
TGTGCCAGCAGCTTAGGGGCGAACGAGCAGTACTTC	CASSLGANEQYF	TRBV7-9	TRBJ2-7	few	12	NA
TGTGCCAGCAGTTTATCTAGGGTAGAGACCCAGTACTTC	CASSLSRVETQYF	TRBV27	TRBJ2-5	few	13	NA
TGTGCCAGCAGCTTAGTACTAGCGGCCTACGAGCAGTACTTC	CASSLVLAAYEQYF	TRBV11-2	TRBJ2-7	NA	14	TRBD2
TGTGCCAGCGCAAGAGGGATAGCGGGAGGTTCAGATACGCAGTATTTT	CASARGIAGGSDTQYF	TRBV7-2	TRBJ2-3	NA	16	TRBD2
TGTGCCAGCGCGGGACAGAGCTCCTATAATTCACCCCTCCACTTT	CASAGQSSYNSPLHF	TRBV21-1	TRBJ1-6	NA	15	NA
TGCAGTGCTAGATTGCGGGATAGGGAAGGAAACATTCAGTACTTC	CSARLRDREGNIQYF	TRBV20-1	TRBJ2-4	NA	15	NA
TGTGCCAGCAGCTTAGCAGGGACCGGCTACGAGCAGTACTTC	CASSLAGTGYEQYF	TRBV11-2	TRBJ2-7	few	14	NA
TGTGCCAGCAGCTTAGCGGGACAGCTCGGAGGCTACACCTTC	CASSLAGQLGGYTF	TRBV7-2	TRBJ1-2	NA	14	TRBD1
TGTGCCAGCAGTTCCCGGGATATCTACGAGCAGTACTTC	CASSSRDIYEQYF	TRBV12-3/TRBV12-4	TRBJ2-7	NA	13	NA
TGTGCCAGCAGCTTAGCGGGAGCCGATACGCAGTATTTT	CASSLAGADTQYF	TRBV7-9	TRBJ2-3	many	13	NA
TGTGCCAGTAGTATCCTCTCAGGCGACATTCAGTACTTC	CASSILSGDIQYF	TRBV19	TRBJ2-4	few	13	NA
TGTGCCATCAGTGACCAAACTAGCGGGTACTACGAGCAGTACTTC	CAISDQTSGYYEQYF	TRBV10-3	TRBJ2-7	few	15	TRBD2
TGTGCCAGCGGCCTGGATGAGCAGTTCTTC	CASGLDEQFF	TRBV7-9	TRBJ2-1	many	10	NA
TGTGCCAGCAGTGAAGAGGGTTACGAGCAGTACTTC	CASSEEGYEQYF	TRBV2	TRBJ2-7	few	12	NA
TGTGCCAGCAGTGACCACCGGGGATACGAGCAGTACTTC	CASSDHRGYEQYF	TRBV2	TRBJ2-7	NA	13	NA
TGCAGTGCTAGAGGGACTAGTGGGGAGACCCAGTACTTC	CSARGTSGETQYF	TRBV20-1	TRBJ2-5	NA	13	TRBD2
TGCAGCGTTGACCGGGGCGGGTATGGCTACACCTTC	CSVDRGGYGYTF	TRBV29-1	TRBJ1-2	many	12	NA
TGTGCCAGCAGTACCTCGAAAGAGACCCAGTACTTC	CASSTSKETQYF	TRBV12-3/TRBV12-4	TRBJ2-5	NA	12	NA
TGTGCCAGCAGTCCCGGGACTACCTTAGACGAGCAGTACTTC	CASSPGTTLDEQYF	TRBV2	TRBJ2-7	NA	14	TRBD2